One TCR beta chain is described in this entry. The data originate from a study of blood T cells in healthy people across ages. Per germline, CDR1 SGHTA and CDR2 FQGNSA. The length of the CDR3 is 14 residues. V lost 4 bases to trimming and J lost 10 bases; unmatched junction nucleotides: 10. A second PCR, run for roughly 7 to 12 cycles, used a sample-barcoded 5' primer plus a J-beta primer mix. TCRdb re-derived calls from the 5' RACE reads in MiXCR, one entry per CDR3 protein. The profile shows 780,000 or so distinct CDR3 sequences, around half of them singletons. V is TRBV7-2 and J is TRBJ1-2; 9 positions agree with TRBD1. This sequence originates from a man older than 75 in good health. The sequencing sample was made of blood. CDR3 nucleotides: TGTGCCAGCAGCTCGACCGGGACAGGGAGTGCCTACACCTTC. This gives the protein CASSSTGTGSAYTF.